This record looks at one TCR beta chain sequence and its context. Its antigen is undetermined. The sample originates from a study of monozygotic twins with inflammatory bowel disease. Germline V CDR1 and CDR2: DFQATT, SNEGSKA (reference sequence). This CDR3 has 18 residues. General study results and limits: Relative clonotype sharing with others was diminished in IBD patients versus healthy twins, particularly with disease activity.

Samples each yielded cDNA through eight separate reactions. Template switching was used to attach UMIs, which incorporated a 6-nucleotide sample barcode. TCRdb re-called the 5' RACE reads; every CDR3 protein appears as one record, without DNA. This listing includes approximately 150,000 distinct CDR3 sequences. This TCR was sampled from a human donor with ulcerative colitis or Crohn's disease, or a healthy co-twin of an affected twin (not recorded which). The V call is TRBV20-1, the J call TRBJ2-5; TCRdb proposes TRBD1, but this gene call is untestable without DNA. Sequenced sample: blood. The CDR3 region is CSARDEGGRGGPRETQYF.